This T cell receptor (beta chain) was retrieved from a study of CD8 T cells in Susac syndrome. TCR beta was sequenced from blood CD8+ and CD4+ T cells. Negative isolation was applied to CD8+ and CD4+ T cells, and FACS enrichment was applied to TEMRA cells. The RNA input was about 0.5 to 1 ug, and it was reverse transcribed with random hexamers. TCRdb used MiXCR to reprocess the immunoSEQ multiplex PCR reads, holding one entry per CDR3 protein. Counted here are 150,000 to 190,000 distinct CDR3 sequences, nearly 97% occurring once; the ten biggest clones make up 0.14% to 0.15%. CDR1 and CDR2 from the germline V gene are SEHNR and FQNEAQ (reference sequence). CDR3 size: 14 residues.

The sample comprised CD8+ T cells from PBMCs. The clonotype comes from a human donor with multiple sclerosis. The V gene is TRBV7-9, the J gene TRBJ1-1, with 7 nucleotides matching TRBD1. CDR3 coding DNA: TGTGCAGCGGGAGGGGGCGTAGGGAACACTGAAGCTTTCTTT. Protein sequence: CAAGGGVGNTEAFF.